Below, 19 T cell receptor beta chains from the same sample are listed, as sequenced in a study of blood T cell repertoires in COVID-19. Produced via immunoSEQ multiplex PCR; TCRdb's table is partial and in-frame only. The sample lists about half a million clones, 70% to 90% occurring once. The material sequenced was peripheral blood. These receptors all come from a human donor in a cohort sampled during active COVID-19.

In its sample, this clone was seen a few times. The chain has TRBV14 and TRBJ2-7; 9 bases align to TRBD1. The CDR3 runs 15 residues. The germline V gene encodes CDR1 SGHDN and CDR2 FVKESK. After removal of 1 base from V and 6 bases from J, the junction contained 7 bases not matched to a gene. The CDR3: CASSQGGQGIGEQYF. CDR3 nucleotide sequence: TGTGCCAGCAGCCAAGGGGGACAGGGAATTGGCGAGCAGTACTTC.

The chain uses TRBV25-1 and TRBJ2-1; 7 nucleotides align to TRBD1. Trimming removed 1 base from V and 7 bases from J; junction bases left unmatched: 7. From germline, CDR1 is MGHDK and CDR2 SYGVNS. The CDR3 loop spans 15 amino acids. The CDR3: CASSESVGGRNEQFF. The CDR3 bases are TGTGCCAGCAGTGAATCGGTAGGGGGCCGGAATGAGCAGTTCTTC.

CDR3 bases: TGTGCCAGCAGTCGACTAGCGGACAGGCAGTATTTT. Protein: CASSRLADRQYF. The chain uses TRBV12-3 or TRBV12-4 and TRBJ2-3; 9 positions match TRBD2. This CDR3 region has 12 residues. Losses at the gene ends were 5 bases for V and 11 bases for J; bases not matched to a gene: 5.

The chain has TRBV19 and TRBJ1-1; TRBD1 agrees at 9 bases. The CDR3 runs 15 residues. The V segment lost 5 bases and the J segment 5 bases; nucleotides outside the gene matches: 9. The V gene's germline CDR1 is LNHDA and CDR2 SQIVND (reference sequence). The CDR3, as DNA: TGTGCCAGTAGTCCTACGGACAGGGGAATGACTGAAGCTTTCTTT. Encoded protein: CASSPTDRGMTEAFF.

This chain uses TRBV11-2 with TRBJ1-2; D is perhaps TRBD1 (5 bases). This CDR3 has 15 residues. Germline V lookup: CDR1 SGHAT, CDR2 FQNNGV. V gave up 0 bases and J gave up 3 bases, with 11 bases separating them. CDR3 loop: CASSLDHGDYYGYTF. In nucleotides, the CDR3 is TGTGCCAGCAGCTTAGATCACGGGGACTACTATGGCTACACCTTC.

The CDR3 is CASSQFRGLPNNEQFF. In DNA form, the CDR3 reads TGTGCCAGCAGCCAATTTCGGGGACTCCCGAACAATGAGCAGTTCTTC. This sequence joins TRBV5-8 and TRBJ2-1; a possible D gene is TRBD2 (6 bases). V lost 4 bases and J lost 5, with 19 bases in between. The CDR3 has 16 residues. CDR1 is SGHTS and CDR2 is YDEGEE in the germline V gene.

The rearrangement links TRBV5-1 to TRBJ2-1; 12 nucleotides align to TRBD2. V was clipped by 8 bases and J by 5 bases; unmatched bases: 5. Germline values: CDR1 SGHRS, CDR2 YFSETQ. The CDR3 covers 14 residues. The CDR3 DNA reads TGCGCCAGTCGACTAGCGGGAGAGAACAATGAGCAGTTCTTC. It translates to CASRLAGENNEQFF.

V and J are TRBV25-1 and TRBJ2-5; 7 bases fit TRBD2. V was clipped by 7 bases and J by 2 bases; unmatched bases: 13. The germline gives CDR1 MGHDK, CDR2 SYGVNS. The CDR3 runs to 16 residues. The DNA of the CDR3 is TGTGCCAGCAAAGTATCCTCTGGGCGGGGGCAAGAGACCCAGTACTTC. This encodes CASKVSSGRGQETQYF.

The chain has TRBV19 and TRBJ1-5; no clear D. Germline CDR1 and CDR2: LNHDA and SQIVND (reference sequence). The CDR3 spans 16 residues. Trimming cost V 3 bases and J 0 bases, with 12 bases left between them. CDR3 nucleotide sequence: TGTGCCAGTAGTATTAATAACAGATATAGCAATCAGCCCCAGCATTTT. Its protein product is CASSINNRYSNQPQHF. Full variable domain (outside the CDR3, taken from reference TRBV19 and TRBJ1-5): DGGITQSPKYLFRKEGQNVTLSCEQNLNHDAMYWYRQDPGQGLRLIYYSQIVNDFQKGDIAEGYSVSREKKESFPLTVTSAQKNPTAFYLCASSINNRYSNQPQHFGDGTRLSIL.

V usage is TRBV6-1 and J usage is TRBJ1-5; D remains ambiguous. Per germline, CDR1 MNHNS and CDR2 SASEGT. The CDR3 covers 17 residues. V was pared by 0 bases and J by 0 bases, with 12 bases between. The DNA for the CDR3 is TGTGCCAGCAGTGAAGCCGACACCACAATTAGCAATCAGCCCCAGCATTTT. Translating it yields CASSEADTTISNQPQHF.

This rearrangement joins TRBV30 to TRBJ2-1; 8 positions agree with TRBD1. This CDR3 spans 13 amino acids. With 4 bases clipped from V and 9 bases from J, the junction kept 8 bases outside the gene matches. Looked up from germline, CDR1 is GTSNPN and CDR2 is SVGIG (reference sequence). CDR3 sequence (DNA): TGTGCCTGGACTAGGACAGGGTGGGGTGAGCAGTTCTTC. Protein product: CAWTRTGWGEQFF.

This clone was picked up one time. The rearrangement links TRBV7-3 to TRBJ2-3, with 10 positions matching TRBD2. CDR1 and CDR2 (germline): SGHTA, FQGTGA. The junction had 6 bases not matched to a gene; V was cut back by 4 bases and J by 5 bases. CDR3 size: 15 residues. The CDR3 sequence: CASSSPASGRDTQYF. CDR3 in DNA: TGTGCCAGCAGCTCCCCAGCTAGCGGGAGAGATACGCAGTATTTT. Looking up the rest from reference TRBV7-3 and TRBJ2-3 gives the full variable domain: GAGVSQTPSNKVTEKGKYVELRCDPISGHTALYWYRQSLGQGPEFLIYFQGTGAADDSGLPNDRFFAVRPEGSVSTLKIQRTERGDSAVYLCASSSPASGRDTQYFGPGTRLTVL.

The rearrangement links TRBV14 to TRBJ1-2, with 7 bases identical to TRBD1. The CDR3 runs 15 residues. Germline-derived CDR1 and CDR2 are SGHDN and FVKESK. Trimming took 4 bases from V and 6 from J; bases not matched to a gene: 11. CDR3 sequence (DNA): TGTGCCAGCAGCCCCCAGGGGGATTGGTTCGATGGCTACACCTTC. This sequence encodes CASSPQGDWFDGYTF.

The chain recombines TRBV7-2 with TRBJ2-5; maybe TRBD1 (6 bases). CDR3 size: 14 residues. V was cut by 6 bases and J by 3 bases, with 14 bases left in between. CDR1 is SGHTA, CDR2 FQGNSA, per germline. CDR3 coding DNA: TGTGCCAGCAGACTAGAGACAGGCAAAGAGACCCAGTACTTC. Translated: CASRLETGKETQYF.

The chain uses TRBV21-1 and TRBJ2-7; the D call in the table, TRBD2, was not verified against the DNA. TRBV21-1 is an annotated pseudogene. The CDR3 contains 11 residues. The CDR3 region is CAERKFEEQYF. CDR3 bases: TGCGCCGAGAGGAAATTTGAAGAGCAGTACTTC.

V and J are TRBV29-1 and TRBJ1-3; 7 bases are a match to TRBD1. This CDR3 has 14 amino acids. V shed 6 bases and J 0 bases; nucleotides not matched to a gene: 5. Germline CDR1 reads SQVTM; CDR2 reads ANQGSEA. The CDR3 DNA sequence: TGCAGCGTAAGGACAGGACGCTCTGGAAACACCATATATTTT. Its protein is CSVRTGRSGNTIYF.

The gene calls are TRBV30 and TRBJ2-5, with TRBD1 matching 10 bases. The CDR3 runs 14 residues. Germline V CDR1 and CDR2: GTSNPN, SVGIG (reference sequence). The J segment lost 3 bases and the V segment lost 7 bases, leaving 8 bases of the junction unmatched. The CDR3 sequence: CAFRGGTGEETQYF. The DNA for the CDR3 is TGTGCCTTTCGAGGGGGGACAGGGGAAGAGACCCAGTACTTC.

V usage is TRBV4-3 and J usage is TRBJ1-2; D uncertain. CDR3 length equals 14 residues. Trimming removed 0 bases from V and 3 bases from J, with 8 bases in between. CDR1 and CDR2 from the germline V gene are LGHNA and YSLEER. CDR3 sequence (DNA): TGCGCCAGCAGCCAAGATCGCGGGGACTATGGCTACACCTTC. It encodes CASSQDRGDYGYTF.

V usage is TRBV5-7 and J usage is TRBJ2-6; tentative D call: TRBD2 (6 bases). TRBV5-7 carries the ORF label, with uncertain function. The germline V and J ends were trimmed by 5 bases and 0 bases, with 12 bases remaining between them. This CDR3 spans 16 amino acids. The CDR3 coding sequence is TGTGCCAGCAGGGGGGGTGGTTTCTCTGGGGCCAACGTCCTGACTTTC. This sequence encodes CASRGGGFSGANVLTF.